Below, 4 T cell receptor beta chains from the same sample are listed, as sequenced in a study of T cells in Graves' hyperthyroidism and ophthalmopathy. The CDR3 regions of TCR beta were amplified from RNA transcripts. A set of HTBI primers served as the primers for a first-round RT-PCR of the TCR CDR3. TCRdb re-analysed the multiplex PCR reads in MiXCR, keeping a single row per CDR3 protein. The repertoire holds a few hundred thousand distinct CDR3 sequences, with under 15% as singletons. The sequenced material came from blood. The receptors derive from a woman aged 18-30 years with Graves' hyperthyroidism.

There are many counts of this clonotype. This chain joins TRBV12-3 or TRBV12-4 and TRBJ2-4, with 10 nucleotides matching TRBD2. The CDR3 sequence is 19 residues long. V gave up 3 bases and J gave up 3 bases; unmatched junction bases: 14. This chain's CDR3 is CASSFLAGVFRGVKNIQYF. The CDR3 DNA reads TGTGCCAGCAGTTTCCTAGCGGGAGTCTTCCGGGGGGTCAAAAACATTCAGTACTTC.

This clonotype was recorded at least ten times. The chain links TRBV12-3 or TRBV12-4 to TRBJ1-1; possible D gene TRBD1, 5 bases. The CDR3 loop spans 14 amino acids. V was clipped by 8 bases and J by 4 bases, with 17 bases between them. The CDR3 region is CASCIGGARTEAFF. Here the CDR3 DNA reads TGTGCCAGCTGTATAGGAGGGGCGCGCACTGAAGCTTTCTTT.

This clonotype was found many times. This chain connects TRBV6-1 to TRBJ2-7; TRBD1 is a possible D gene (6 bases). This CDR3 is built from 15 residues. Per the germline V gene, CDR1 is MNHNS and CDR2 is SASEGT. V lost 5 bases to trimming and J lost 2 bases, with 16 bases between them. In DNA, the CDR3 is TGTGCCAGCAGTATTACTATACAGGGTCCCTACGAGCAGTACTTC. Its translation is CASSITIQGPYEQYF.

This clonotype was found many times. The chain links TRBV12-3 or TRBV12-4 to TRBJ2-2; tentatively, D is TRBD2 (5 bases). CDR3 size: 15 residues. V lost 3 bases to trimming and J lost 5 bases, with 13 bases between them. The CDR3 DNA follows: TGTGCCAGCAGTTTGAGGGATGTAAGAACCGGGGAGCTGTTTTTT. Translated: CASSLRDVRTGELFF.